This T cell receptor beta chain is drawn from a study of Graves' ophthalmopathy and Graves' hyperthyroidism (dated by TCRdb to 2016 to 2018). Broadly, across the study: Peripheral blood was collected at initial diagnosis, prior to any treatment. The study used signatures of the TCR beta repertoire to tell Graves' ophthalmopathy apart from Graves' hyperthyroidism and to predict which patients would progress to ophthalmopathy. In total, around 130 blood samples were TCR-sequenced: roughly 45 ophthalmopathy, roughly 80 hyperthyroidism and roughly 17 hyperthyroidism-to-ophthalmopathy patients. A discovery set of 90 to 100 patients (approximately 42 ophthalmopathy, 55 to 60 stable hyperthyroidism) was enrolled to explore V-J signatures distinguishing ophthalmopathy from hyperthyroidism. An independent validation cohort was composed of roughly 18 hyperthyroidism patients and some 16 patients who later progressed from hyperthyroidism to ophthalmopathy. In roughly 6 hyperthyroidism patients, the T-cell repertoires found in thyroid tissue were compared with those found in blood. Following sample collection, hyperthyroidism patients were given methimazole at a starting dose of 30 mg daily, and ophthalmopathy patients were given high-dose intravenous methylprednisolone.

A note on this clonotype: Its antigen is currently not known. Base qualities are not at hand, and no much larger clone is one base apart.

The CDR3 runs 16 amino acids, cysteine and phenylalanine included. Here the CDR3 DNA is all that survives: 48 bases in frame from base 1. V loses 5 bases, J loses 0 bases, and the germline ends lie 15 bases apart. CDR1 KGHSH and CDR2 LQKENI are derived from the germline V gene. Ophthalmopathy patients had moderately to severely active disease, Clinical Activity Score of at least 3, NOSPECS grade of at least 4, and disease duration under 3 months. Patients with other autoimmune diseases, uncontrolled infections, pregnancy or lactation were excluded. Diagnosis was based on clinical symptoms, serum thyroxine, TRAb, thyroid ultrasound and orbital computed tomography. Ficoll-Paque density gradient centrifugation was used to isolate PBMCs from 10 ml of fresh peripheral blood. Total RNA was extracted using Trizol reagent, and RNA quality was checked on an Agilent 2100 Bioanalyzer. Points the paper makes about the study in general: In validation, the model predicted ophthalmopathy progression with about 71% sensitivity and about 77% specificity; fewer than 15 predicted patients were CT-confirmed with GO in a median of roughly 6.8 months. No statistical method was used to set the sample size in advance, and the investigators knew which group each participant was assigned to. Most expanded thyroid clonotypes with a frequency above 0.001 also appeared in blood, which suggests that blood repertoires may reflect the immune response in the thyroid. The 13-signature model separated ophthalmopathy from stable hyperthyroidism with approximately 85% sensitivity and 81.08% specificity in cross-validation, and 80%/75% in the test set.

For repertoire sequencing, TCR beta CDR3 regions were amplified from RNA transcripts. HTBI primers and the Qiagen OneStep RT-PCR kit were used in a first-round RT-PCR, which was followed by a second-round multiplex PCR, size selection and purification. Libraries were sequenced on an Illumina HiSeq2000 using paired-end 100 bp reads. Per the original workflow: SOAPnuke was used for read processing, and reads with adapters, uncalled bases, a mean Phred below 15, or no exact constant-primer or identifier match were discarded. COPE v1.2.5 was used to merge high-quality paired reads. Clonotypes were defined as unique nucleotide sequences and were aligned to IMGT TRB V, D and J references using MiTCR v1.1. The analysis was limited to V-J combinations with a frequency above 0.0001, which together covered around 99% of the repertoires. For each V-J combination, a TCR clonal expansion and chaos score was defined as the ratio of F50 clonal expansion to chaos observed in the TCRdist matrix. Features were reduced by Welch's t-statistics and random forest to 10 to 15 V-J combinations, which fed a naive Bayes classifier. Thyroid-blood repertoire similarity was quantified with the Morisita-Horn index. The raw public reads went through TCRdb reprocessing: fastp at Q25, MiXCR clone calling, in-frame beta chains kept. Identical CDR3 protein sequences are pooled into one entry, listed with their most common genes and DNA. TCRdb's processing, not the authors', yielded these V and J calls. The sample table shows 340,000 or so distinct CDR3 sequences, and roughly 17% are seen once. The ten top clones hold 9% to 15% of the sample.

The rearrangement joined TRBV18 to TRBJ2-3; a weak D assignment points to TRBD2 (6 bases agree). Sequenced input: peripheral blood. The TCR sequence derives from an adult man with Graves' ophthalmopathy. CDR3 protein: CASSSMPSVSTDTQYF. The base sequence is TGTGCCAGCTCATCGATGCCTAGCGTGAGCACAGATACGCAGTATTTT.